This TCR beta chain was found in a study of T cells in Graves' hyperthyroidism and ophthalmopathy (dated by TCRdb to about 2019). Concerning the study at large: Peripheral blood samples were taken at the time of initial diagnosis, prior to any treatment. To identify distinguishing TCR V-J signatures, a discovery cohort of about 100 patients was used, comprising 40 to 45 with Graves' ophthalmopathy and 55 to 65 with stable Graves' hyperthyroidism. Prospective prediction of ophthalmopathy was tested in an independent validation cohort of fewer than 20 hyperthyroidism patients and 17 patients who later progressed to ophthalmopathy. The approximately 100 discovery patients were divided at random into training and test sets in a 7:3 ratio. In addition, the study compared T-cell repertoires in thyroid tissue and in blood from 6 or 7 Graves' hyperthyroidism patients. After sampling, hyperthyroidism patients received methimazole starting at 30 mg daily, and ophthalmopathy patients received high-dose intravenous methylprednisolone. The paper describes TCR Vbeta CDR3 sequencing of fewer than 150 peripheral blood samples, made up of some 42 ophthalmopathy patients, around 78 hyperthyroidism patients and 17 progressor patients. What the work shows at the level of the full study, not this receptor alone: Most expanded thyroid clonotypes (frequency above 0.001) were also found in blood, which suggests that blood repertoires may mirror thyroid immune responses. A 13 V-J signature model separated ophthalmopathy from stable hyperthyroidism, with about 90% sensitivity and 81.08% specificity in cross-validation and 80%/75% in testing. In validation, progression to ophthalmopathy was predicted by the model with more than 65% sensitivity and around 75% specificity, a median of about 6 months before onset. Sample size was not statistically predetermined, and investigators were not blinded to group allocation.

CDR1 and CDR2 were assigned from the germline V gene as ENHRY and SYGVKD. Taken from cysteine to phenylalanine, the CDR3 has 14 residues. Of the read, only the CDR3 DNA is kept; its 42 bases are in frame from base 1. Germline trimming amounts to 6 bases on V and 5 bases on J, with 4 as the count of junction bases outside the gene matches. The TCR beta CDR3 regions were amplified from RNA transcripts. For the first round of RT-PCR on the TCR CDR3, the HTBI primer set was used together with the Qiagen OneStep RT-PCR kit. Libraries were constructed in a second round of multiplex PCR, after which size selection and purification were carried out. Libraries were sequenced paired-end with 100 bp reads on an Illumina HiSeq2000. The study's own analysis went as follows. SOAPnuke was used to process the raw data, throwing out any read that contained adapters or uncalled bases, had a mean Phred below 15, or lacked an exact constant-primer or identifier match. High-quality paired reads were merged using COPE v1.2.5, and each unique nucleotide sequence was defined as a clonotype. MiTCR v1.1 was used to align clonotypes to the IMGT TRBV, TRBD and TRBJ reference segments. Analysis was restricted to V-J combinations with a frequency above 0.0001, which covered 98% to 99.2% of repertoires. The TCS score was defined as F50 (clonal expansion) divided by E x V (chaos), with BLOSUM62-based TCRdist calculated between CDR3 peptides within each V-J. Welch's t-statistics and random forest reduced around 520 V-J features to 10 to 15, which were used in a naive Bayes classifier (R e1071). The Morisita-Horn index was used to measure how similar the thyroid and blood repertoires were. In-frame beta chains were kept once TCRdb had trimmed the public reads at Q25 with fastp and called clones with MiXCR. Rows are combined by CDR3 protein, so each entry shows the most common genes and DNA. V and J calls and clone size were set by TCRdb, not the authors. The sample yields approximately 610,000 distinct CDR3 sequences; about 15% were counted once. The ten largest clones capture around 4.1% of the sample.

This clonotype was found many times. Its antigen is not yet known. One base away there is no much larger clone; base qualities are not given. Ophthalmopathy patients had moderately to severely active disease, with a Clinical Activity Score of 3 or more, a NOSPECS grade of 4 or more, and a disease duration of less than 3 months. Exclusion was applied to patients with uncontrolled infections, other autoimmune diseases, pregnancy or lactation. Diagnoses relied on clinical symptoms, serum thyroxine and TRAb, thyroid ultrasound and orbital computed tomography. Ficoll-Paque density gradient centrifugation was used to isolate PBMCs from around 10 ml of fresh peripheral blood. Total RNA was extracted using Trizol reagent, and RNA quality was assessed on an Agilent 2100 Bioanalyzer.

The TCR originated in a woman in her forties with Graves' ophthalmopathy. Sequencing was carried out using blood. The V and J genes are TRBV10-3 and TRBJ1-5; TRBD1 agrees with 10 junctional bases. The sequenced DNA: TGTGCCATCAGCCCGGACAGGGGGTATCAGCCCCAGCATTTT. It specifies CAISPDRGYQPQHF.